This T cell receptor (beta chain) originates from a study of shared clonotypes between healthy human individuals. Study-level information: Every donor yielded three CD4 naive, three CD4 memory, two CD8 naive and one CD8 memory plate. The study, taken as a whole, reports: Relative to their counterparts shared across all four donors, non-shared clonotypes exhibited diminished generation probabilities.

This CDR3 comprises 14 residues. V gave up 3 bases and J gave up 4 bases, with 10 bases separating them. Germline lookup yields CDR1 MNHNS and CDR2 SASEGT. CD4+ cells underwent separation, giving CD45RA+ naive and CD45RA-negative memory subsets. Sequencing used immunoSEQ multiplex PCR; TCRdb keeps in-frame clones, though not all of them. This table holds roughly 1,100,000 clones, around 76% found once. For this clone: Its antigen is not known.

The sequence came from a man between 18 and 35 years old in good health. What was sequenced was memory CD4+ T cells sorted from blood. Subset noted: CD45RA-negative fraction. The rearrangement links TRBV6-1 to TRBJ1-3; D gene ambiguous. This CDR3 reads CASSDVAAGNTIYF. CDR3 bases: TGTGCCAGCAGTGATGTGGCGGCCGGAAACACCATATATTTT.